One and the same sample provided the 2 T cell receptor beta chains below, sequenced in a study of OX40 agonist ivuxolimab in advanced cancers. Clones were sequenced by immunoSEQ multiplex PCR, and TCRdb holds only the in-frame ones, with some missing. The repertoire consists of around 80,000 clones, with around 86% occurring once and the leading ten covering 0.25% to 0.4%. Sequenced here: CD4+ or CD8+ T cells sorted from blood, sampled in a trial of the OX40 agonist ivuxolimab. Receptor source: an adult with an advanced solid tumor such as melanoma, head and neck, liver or kidney cancer.

The rearrangement joins TRBV9 to TRBJ2-2; D ambiguous. V lost 3 bases and J lost 7, with 10 bases in between. The CDR3 covers 13 residues. CDR1 SGDLS and CDR2 YYNGEE come from the germline V gene. The CDR3 region is CASSADIHGELFF. The CDR3 bases are TGTGCCAGCAGCGCCGACATACACGGGGAGCTGTTTTTT.

The chain links TRBV29-1 to TRBJ2-5, with 10 bases matching TRBD2. The CDR3 has 15 amino acids. V shed 6 bases, J shed 4 bases, and the junction held 11 bases outside the gene matches. Germline lookup yields CDR1 SQVTM and CDR2 ANQGSEA. Here the CDR3 DNA reads TGCAGCGTGACTCCGGGACTAGCGTTGCGAGAGACCCAGTACTTC. Translating gives CSVTPGLALRETQYF.